The source of this T cell receptor beta chain is a study of blood T cell repertoires in COVID-19. Turning to the study itself: Researchers got acute and convalescent COVID-19 samples from the United States, Italy and Spain. The cDNA or gDNA used as material had been derived from T cells, B-cell-depleted T cells, or PBMCs.

This clone was counted a few times. Original handling: Reference gene primer amplification in the assay estimated nucleated cell counts. Data came from immunoSEQ multiplex PCR; TCRdb stores just in-frame clones and leaves some out. That table supplies the V and J calls and clone size; D and trimming were determined from the DNA. In the table there are a few hundred thousand clones, 80% to 90% of which are singletons. In Seattle, patients joined the study during active infection and were tracked longitudinally. J lost 1 base, V lost 8 bases, and 3 bases had no gene match. This CDR3 region has 13 residues.

The chain joins TRBV23-1 to TRBJ2-5; 8 bases agree with TRBD1. TRBV23-1 is an ORF, and what it does is uncertain. The clonotype comes from a woman aged 25 to 39 with COVID-19, enrolled during active disease. The source material was peripheral blood. The CDR3 coding sequence is TGCGCCAGCGGTACAGGGGGCCAAGAGACCCAGTACTTC. Protein product: CASGTGGQETQYF.